This T cell receptor (beta chain) emerged from a study of blood T cell repertoires in COVID-19. With V trimmed by 3 bases and J by 7 bases, 8 bases remained unmatched. CDR1 MGHRA and CDR2 YSYEKL come from the germline V gene. The CDR3 runs 15 residues. Generated by immunoSEQ multiplex PCR, the TCRdb table keeps only in-frame clones and is missing some. The table includes 300,000 to 350,000 clones, about 93% detected once. The chain employs TRBV4-1 and TRBJ2-2; TRBD1 agrees at 7 bases. This sequence was found in a young woman with COVID-19, enrolled during active disease. The specimen sequenced was peripheral blood. The CDR3 sequence: CASSHGQATGGELFF. The CDR3 coding sequence is TGCGCCAGCAGCCATGGACAGGCCACGGGCGGGGAGCTGTTTTTT.